This T cell receptor beta chain comes out of a study of cytomegalovirus exposure and HLA in healthy donors. This clone was recorded a few times. What it recognizes is unknown. With 5 bases removed from V and 5 bases from J, the gap between germline ends came to 12 bases. CDR1 SEHNR and CDR2 FQNEAQ come from the germline V gene (reference sequence). This CDR3 is 13 amino acids long. Both 60 Vbeta primers and 13 Jbeta primers went into the PCR. Clones were sequenced by immunoSEQ multiplex PCR, and TCRdb holds only the in-frame ones, with some missing. In the table there are about 200,000 clones, approximately 79% of which are singletons. Donors showed nominal health when sampled, although they likely had unrecorded immune exposures. Study outcomes and limitations: The study flagged roughly 150 TCR beta chains as cytomegalovirus-associated. Most TCR sequences proved rare, with some public TCRs found in many donors. Being productive about 87% or about 30% of the time was typical of most TCR beta V segments in an earlier analysis.

J is TRBJ2-5 and V is TRBV7-9; D is possibly TRBD2 (5 bases). Sequenced: PBMCs. The receptor was isolated from a male donor in good health and CMV-seronegative. In nucleotides, the CDR3 is TGTGCCAGCAGCCAGGACTTCTTTGAGACCCAGTACTTC. This translates into CASSQDFFETQYF.